These 20 T cell receptor beta chains were sequenced from one sample in a study of molecular identifiers for immune sequencing clone quantification. MiXCR was run by TCRdb on the PCR reads, yielding one entry per CDR3 protein. The sample has 400,000 to 600,000 distinct CDR3 sequences, about 25% seen once. Sequenced input: naive CD8+ T cells from blood, with Jurkat cell RNA spiked in. Subset denoted: FACS-sorted CD8+CD4-CCR7+CD45RA+ naive T cells. All receptors come from a human donor in good health. Some libraries in this study had Jurkat cell RNA spiked in.

This clonotype was recorded many times. The chain uses TRBV6-6 and TRBJ2-3; D is unclear. Per germline, CDR1 MNHNY and CDR2 SVGAGI (reference sequence). V lost 4 bases to trimming and J lost 6 bases, with 8 bases between them. The CDR3 sequence is 12 residues long. DNA of the CDR3: TGTGCCAGCAGTTTCGGGCATGATACGCAGTATTTT. This sequence encodes CASSFGHDTQYF.

This clonotype appeared once. A read error is possible here, since a much larger clone lies one base away. The J gene is TRBJ1-6, the V gene TRBV6-6, with unresolved D. Germline V gene sequence: CDR1 MNHNY, CDR2 SVGAGI (reference sequence). V was cut by 4 bases and J by 0 bases, with 7 bases left in between. The length of the CDR3 is 15 residues. The CDR3 loop reads CASSCDNSYNSPLHF. CDR3 nucleotide sequence: TGTGCCAGCAGTTGCGACAACTCCTATAATTCACCCCTCCACTTT.

The V gene is TRBV9, the J gene TRBJ2-5, with 8 bases aligning to TRBD2. This CDR3 spans 15 amino acids. The germline CDR1 and CDR2 sequences are SGDLS and YYNGEE. V trimming: 2 bases; J trimming: 4 bases; junction bases outside the gene matches: 7. The DNA for the CDR3 is TGTGCCAGCAGCGTCGGGACTAGTTTCCGAGAGACCCAGTACTTC. It is translated as CASSVGTSFRETQYF.

The rearrangement links TRBV4-2 to TRBJ1-2; D gene uncertain. V was cut by 4 bases and J by 2 bases, with 8 bases left in between. This CDR3 is built from 13 residues. Looked up from germline, CDR1 is LGHNA and CDR2 is YNFKEQ. The CDR3 is CASSPSENYGYTF. For the CDR3, the DNA is TGTGCCAGCAGCCCTAGCGAGAACTATGGCTACACCTTC.

This clonotype was detected a few times. The chain recombines TRBV12-3 or TRBV12-4 with TRBJ1-2; unclear D gene. V dropped 6 bases and J dropped 1 base, with 9 bases sitting between them. This CDR3 region has 13 residues. DNA for the CDR3: TGTGCCAGCAGGCCTACGAATAACTATGGCTACACCTTC. Protein product: CASRPTNNYGYTF.

The chain employs TRBV20-1 and TRBJ1-4, with 9 bases fitting TRBD1. Germline assignment: CDR1 DFQATT and CDR2 SNEGSKA (reference sequence). The CDR3 contains 16 residues. V shed 4 bases, J shed 0 bases, and the junction held 6 bases outside the gene matches. The CDR3 DNA reads TGCAGTGCTATGGACAGGGGCCTTGCAACTAATGAAAAACTGTTTTTT. This codes for CSAMDRGLATNEKLFF.

This clonotype was seen ten or more times. V usage is TRBV11-2 and J usage is TRBJ2-3, with 11 bases lining up with TRBD1. Germline V gene sequence: CDR1 SGHAT, CDR2 FQNNGV. The length of the CDR3 is 15 residues. With 5 bases clipped from V and 8 bases from J, the junction kept 9 bases outside the gene matches. The CDR3 sequence is CASSARTGGDPTQYF. The CDR3 nucleotides are TGTGCCAGCAGCGCCCGGACAGGGGGCGACCCTACGCAGTATTTT. Variable domain in full (rest from reference TRBV11-2 and TRBJ2-3): EAGVAQSPRYKIIEKRQSVAFWCNPISGHATLYWYQQILGQGPKLLIQFQNNGVVDDSQLPKDRFSAERLKGVDSTLKIQPAKLEDSAVYLCASSARTGGDPTQYFGPGTRLTVL.

As for this clonotype: The junction departs from the called germline gene at one end, perhaps through a read error. This rearrangement joins TRBV7-9 to TRBJ2-5, with 8 bases lining up with TRBD1. The CDR3 extends over 17 amino acids. Germline V gene lookup returns CDR1 SEHNR and CDR2 FQNEAQ (reference sequence). DNA of the CDR3: TGTGCCAGCAGCTTACCCGCGGGGACAGGCCCCCAAGAGACCCAGTGCTTC. Its translation is CASSLPAGTGPQETQCF.

The genes are TRBV20-1 and TRBJ2-1, with a tentative D call TRBD2 (5 bases). Germline loops: CDR1 DFQATT, CDR2 SNEGSKA (reference sequence). CDR3 length: 11 amino acids. Trimming left V 5 bases short and J 9 bases short, with 11 bases between. CDR3 residues: CSAQLVSEQFF. In DNA, the CDR3 is TGCAGTGCTCAACTAGTAAGTGAGCAGTTCTTC.

This clonotype occurred a few times. This chain connects TRBV29-1 to TRBJ1-1; D is perhaps TRBD1 (5 bases). V dropped 3 bases and J dropped 4 bases, with 6 bases sitting between them. Germline CDR1 SQVTM, CDR2 ANQGSEA. The CDR3 loop spans 11 amino acids. In DNA, the CDR3 is TGCAGCGTTGATGGGGGCACTGAAGCTTTCTTT. This codes for CSVDGGTEAFF.

The J gene is TRBJ2-1, the V gene TRBV11-2; either TRBD1 or TRBD2 may fit D (7 bases each). This CDR3 spans 16 amino acids. Trimming took off 2 bases at V and 7 bases at J, with 18 bases between the two ends. CDR1 is SGHAT, CDR2 FQNNGV, per germline. For the CDR3, the DNA is TGTGCCAGCAGCTTACCCAGGGGGGAGGGCTTGAATGAGCAGTTCTTC. Its protein is CASSLPRGEGLNEQFF.

This clonotype was counted a few times. The V and J genes are TRBV19 and TRBJ1-5, with 8 bases aligning to TRBD1. The germline V gene has CDR1 LNHDA and CDR2 SQIVND (reference sequence). The length of the CDR3 is 17 residues. With V trimmed by 6 bases and J by 0 bases, 10 bases remained unmatched. CDR3 nucleotide sequence: TGTGCCAGTAGGAGTCAGGGGGCGGATTATAGCAATCAGCCCCAGCATTTT. Residues: CASRSQGADYSNQPQHF.

With regard to this clonotype: Because it lacks the conserved phenylalanine or tryptophan at the end, this CDR3 is likely a read error. The chain employs TRBV7-9 and TRBJ2-7; tentatively, D is TRBD1 (5 bases). V shed 5 bases and J shed 2 bases, with 28 bases lying between them. Germline-derived CDR1 and CDR2 are SEHNR and FQNEAQ (reference sequence). This CDR3 is built from 19 residues. The CDR3 coding sequence is TGTGCCAGCAGCCAGAGCCACCAAGTGGGGCAGGGCAATACCTACGAGCAGTACTCC. This encodes CASSQSHQVGQGNTYEQYS.

The chain carries TRBV10-3 and TRBJ2-5, with D possibly called TRBD1 or TRBD2 (6 bases each). V lost 10 bases to trimming and J lost 0 bases, with 18 bases between them. The CDR3 consists of 15 residues. CDR1 ENHRY and CDR2 SYGVKD come from the germline V gene. This chain's CDR3 is CATDGGPGYQETQYF. The DNA for the CDR3 is TGTGCCACCGATGGGGGGCCGGGGTACCAAGAGACCCAGTACTTC.

Details on this clonotype: A much larger clone lies a single base off, so this may be a read error. The rearrangement uses TRBV7-9 and TRBJ2-3, with 11 positions matching TRBD2. This CDR3 is 18 amino acids long. The V segment lost 4 bases and the J segment 0 bases; nucleotides outside the gene matches: 9. CDR1 and CDR2 from the germline V gene are SEHNR and FQNEAQ (reference sequence). For the CDR3, the DNA is TGTGCCAGCAGCTCCGCTAGCGGGAGGTACGAGAGCACAGATACGCAGTATTTT. Protein sequence: CASSSASGRYESTDTQYF.

The chain couples TRBV11-2 to TRBJ2-7; 7 bases fit TRBD1. Germline lookup yields CDR1 SGHAT and CDR2 FQNNGV. Trimming cost V 0 bases and J 3 bases; bases outside gene matches: 5. The CDR3 spans 15 residues. CDR3 DNA sequence: TGTGCCAGCAGCTTAGATCCCGGGACAGTCTACGAGCAGTACTTC. Protein: CASSLDPGTVYEQYF.

V is TRBV12-3 or TRBV12-4 and J is TRBJ2-5; a weak D match, TRBD2 (6 bases). The CDR3 covers 13 residues. V lost 2 bases and J 5 bases, leaving 9 bases between the germline ends. CDR3: CASSLRRGETQYF. The CDR3 nucleotides are TGTGCCAGCAGTTTACGTCGGGGGGAGACCCAGTACTTC.

This clonotype was found a few times. The genes are TRBV4-3 and TRBJ1-4; D is undetermined. The germline gives CDR1 LGHNA, CDR2 YSLEER. The CDR3 length is 12 residues. V was trimmed by 5 bases and J by 7 bases, leaving 8 bases between them. The CDR3 DNA is TGCGCCAGCAGCTGGGAAGGTGAAAAACTGTTTTTT. Protein sequence: CASSWEGEKLFF.

With regard to this clonotype: This may come from a read error, since a much larger clone is one base off. This sequence joins TRBV7-2 and TRBJ1-4; no clear D gene. This CDR3 has 17 amino acids. Germline values: CDR1 SGHTA, CDR2 FQGNSA. The CDR3 nucleotides read TGTGCCAGCAGCTTATCCACCTTGGGAGCAACTAATGAAAAACTGTCTTTT. Amino acids: CASSLSTLGATNEKLSF.

This clonotype occurred many times. The gene calls are TRBV19 and TRBJ1-1, with D unresolved. The CDR3 runs 13 residues. The V and J ends lost 4 bases and 1 base respectively, with 7 bases between them. Germline V gene data show CDR1 as LNHDA and CDR2 as SQIVND (reference sequence). CDR3 sequence reads: CASSTSPNTEAFF. The CDR3 region has the DNA TGTGCCAGTAGTACCTCCCCGAACACTGAAGCTTTCTTT.